Listed below are T cell receptor beta chains from one sample, sequenced in a study of neurological immune-mediated disorders. MiXCR, run by TCRdb on the 5' RACE reads, gives a single entry per CDR3 protein. The table has tens of thousands of distinct CDR3 sequences, over 8% seen once. The source material was PBMCs. The receptors originated from a woman aged 40 to 50 in good health. Both conserved end residues are part of each CDR3. The D gene is left open where the match is weak. Some rows mark clone size as missing; the rest say once, few, many or name a class of expanded clone.

clone size: many; D gene: TRBD2; J gene: TRBJ2-3; V gene: TRBV25-1; CDR3 length: 14; CDR3 protein: CASSGGRWTDTQYF; CDR3 DNA: TGTGCCAGCAGTGGCGGGAGATGGACAGATACGCAGTATTTT
clone size: many; D gene: NA; J gene: TRBJ2-6; V gene: TRBV18; CDR3 length: 16; CDR3 protein: CASSPKGQAGANVLTF; CDR3 DNA: TGTGCCAGCTCTCCGAAGGGGCAAGCCGGGGCCAACGTCCTGACTTTC
clone size: many; D gene: NA; J gene: TRBJ1-5; V gene: TRBV15; CDR3 length: 16; CDR3 protein: CATSRDLCYPNQPQHF; CDR3 DNA: TGTGCCACCAGCAGAGATCTGTGCTACCCCAATCAGCCCCAGCATTTT
clone size: NA; D gene: NA; J gene: TRBJ2-2; V gene: TRBV7-2; CDR3 length: 13; CDR3 protein: CASSPGHTGELFF; CDR3 DNA: TGTGCCAGCAGCCCGGGACACACCGGGGAGCTGTTTTTT
clone size: many; D gene: NA; J gene: TRBJ2-2; V gene: TRBV12-3/TRBV12-4; CDR3 length: 16; CDR3 protein: CASSPGPEKVSGELFF; CDR3 DNA: TGTGCCAGCAGTCCCGGACCGGAGAAGGTGTCCGGGGAGCTGTTTTTT
clone size: many; D gene: NA; J gene: TRBJ2-5; V gene: TRBV3-1; CDR3 length: 14; CDR3 protein: CASSQGGTQETQYF; CDR3 DNA: TGTGCCAGCAGCCAAGGAGGGACCCAAGAGACCCAGTACTTC
clone size: many; D gene: NA; J gene: TRBJ1-2; V gene: TRBV21-1; CDR3 length: 16; CDR3 protein: CASSPVKRPQDYGYTF; CDR3 DNA: TGTGCCAGCAGCCCTGTAAAGAGGCCCCAGGACTATGGCTACACCTTC
clone size: many; D gene: NA; J gene: TRBJ2-3; V gene: TRBV7-2; CDR3 length: 17; CDR3 protein: CASSKGVGLMGTDTQYF; CDR3 DNA: TGTGCCAGCAGCAAAGGGGTAGGGCTCATGGGCACAGATACGCAGTATTTT
clone size: many; D gene: TRBD1; J gene: TRBJ1-1; V gene: TRBV27; CDR3 length: 14; CDR3 protein: CASSSYRGGTEAFF; CDR3 DNA: TGTGCCAGCAGTTCGTACAGGGGCGGCACTGAAGCTTTCTTT
clone size: few; D gene: TRBD1; J gene: TRBJ2-7; V gene: TRBV2; CDR3 length: 14; CDR3 protein: CASSVNRGPTEQYF; CDR3 DNA: TGTGCCAGCAGTGTCAACAGGGGACCTACGGAGCAGTACTTC
clone size: few; D gene: TRBD2; J gene: TRBJ2-1; V gene: TRBV4-3; CDR3 length: 15; CDR3 protein: CASSQAGRGADEQFF; CDR3 DNA: TGCGCCAGCAGCCAAGCCGGGCGGGGGGCCGATGAGCAGTTCTTC
clone size: many; D gene: NA; J gene: TRBJ2-4; V gene: TRBV5-6; CDR3 length: 15; CDR3 protein: CASSKISSAKNIQYF; CDR3 DNA: TGTGCCAGCAGCAAAATCTCCTCAGCCAAAAACATTCAGTACTTC
clone size: many; D gene: NA; J gene: TRBJ2-5; V gene: TRBV7-2; CDR3 length: 15; CDR3 protein: CASSLVGLVRETQYF; CDR3 DNA: TGTGCCAGCAGCTTAGTTGGCCTCGTTCGAGAGACCCAGTACTTC
clone size: many; D gene: NA; J gene: TRBJ1-4; V gene: TRBV25-1; CDR3 length: 16; CDR3 protein: CASSDLRAGANEKLFF; CDR3 DNA: TGTGCCAGCAGTGATCTCAGGGCAGGGGCTAATGAAAAACTGTTTTTT
clone size: many; D gene: NA; J gene: TRBJ2-2; V gene: TRBV20-1; CDR3 length: 14; CDR3 protein: CSARDTRRAGELFF; CDR3 DNA: TGCAGTGCTAGAGATACTAGAAGGGCCGGGGAGCTGTTTTTT
clone size: many; D gene: NA; J gene: TRBJ2-2; V gene: TRBV7-2; CDR3 length: 16; CDR3 protein: CASSSRGASNTGELFF; CDR3 DNA: TGTGCCAGCAGCTCTCGTGGAGCTTCGAACACCGGGGAGCTGTTTTTT
clone size: many; D gene: TRBD2; J gene: TRBJ2-7; V gene: TRBV14; CDR3 length: 19; CDR3 protein: CASSQKALRTSGNPYEQYF; CDR3 DNA: TGTGCCAGCAGCCAAAAAGCGCTCCGGACTAGCGGGAACCCCTACGAGCAGTACTTC
clone size: NA; D gene: TRBD2; J gene: TRBJ2-3; V gene: TRBV19; CDR3 length: 15; CDR3 protein: CASSMKRGGTDTQYF; CDR3 DNA: TGTGCCAGTAGTATGAAGCGGGGGGGCACAGATACGCAGTATTTT
clone size: many; D gene: NA; J gene: TRBJ2-7; V gene: TRBV20-1; CDR3 length: 15; CDR3 protein: CSARGGSIGTYEQYF; CDR3 DNA: TGCAGTGCCCGAGGGGGTTCTATCGGTACCTACGAGCAGTACTTC
clone size: many; D gene: TRBD2; J gene: TRBJ2-2; V gene: TRBV15; CDR3 length: 15; CDR3 protein: CATSRGLANSRELFF; CDR3 DNA: TGTGCCACCAGCAGGGGACTAGCGAATTCACGGGAGCTGTTTTTT
clone size: many; D gene: TRBD2; J gene: TRBJ2-1; V gene: TRBV5-1; CDR3 length: 17; CDR3 protein: CASSPSGSLSSYNEQFF; CDR3 DNA: TGCGCCAGCAGCCCTAGCGGGTCCTTGAGCTCCTACAATGAGCAGTTCTTC
clone size: NA; D gene: NA; J gene: TRBJ1-4; V gene: TRBV5-6; CDR3 length: 14; CDR3 protein: CASSLGLYNEKLFF; CDR3 DNA: TGTGCCAGCAGCTTGGGGCTTTATAATGAAAAACTGTTTTTT
clone size: many; D gene: NA; J gene: TRBJ1-2; V gene: TRBV12-3/TRBV12-4; CDR3 length: 13; CDR3 protein: CASSPGGSYGYTF; CDR3 DNA: TGTGCCAGCAGCCCTGGGGGCAGCTATGGCTACACCTTC
clone size: many; D gene: NA; J gene: TRBJ1-1; V gene: TRBV6-5; CDR3 length: 14; CDR3 protein: CVSETCRANTEAFF; CDR3 DNA: TGTGTCAGCGAGACGTGCAGGGCGAACACTGAAGCTTTCTTT
clone size: NA; D gene: NA; J gene: TRBJ2-1; V gene: TRBV2; CDR3 length: 14; CDR3 protein: CASSPFPSGDEQFF; CDR3 DNA: TGTGCCAGCAGCCCGTTCCCCTCAGGGGATGAGCAGTTCTTC
clone size: many; D gene: TRBD1; J gene: TRBJ1-2; V gene: TRBV15; CDR3 length: 15; CDR3 protein: CATSRDPAGGYGYTF; CDR3 DNA: TGTGCCACCAGCAGAGATCCGGCAGGGGGCTATGGCTACACCTTC
clone size: many; D gene: NA; J gene: TRBJ2-5; V gene: TRBV12-3/TRBV12-4; CDR3 length: 13; CDR3 protein: CASSFGQPQAQYF; CDR3 DNA: TGTGCCAGCAGTTTCGGACAGCCTCAGGCCCAGTACTTC
clone size: many; D gene: NA; J gene: TRBJ2-6; V gene: TRBV5-1; CDR3 length: 13; CDR3 protein: CASSRLGANVLTF; CDR3 DNA: TGCGCCAGCTCACGACTGGGGGCCAACGTCCTGACTTTC
clone size: many; D gene: NA; J gene: TRBJ1-1; V gene: TRBV29-1; CDR3 length: 14; CDR3 protein: CSVVAIVRNTEAFF; CDR3 DNA: TGCAGCGTTGTGGCAATTGTGCGGAACACTGAAGCTTTCTTT
clone size: many; D gene: NA; J gene: TRBJ1-2; V gene: TRBV5-5; CDR3 length: 15; CDR3 protein: CASSLLSAGHYGYTF; CDR3 DNA: TGTGCCAGCAGCTTGCTTTCTGCAGGGCACTATGGCTACACCTTC
clone size: many; D gene: NA; J gene: TRBJ2-7; V gene: TRBV18; CDR3 length: 13; CDR3 protein: CASSPWDRYEQYF; CDR3 DNA: TGTGCCAGCTCACCCTGGGACCGCTACGAGCAGTACTTC
clone size: many; D gene: NA; J gene: TRBJ1-2; V gene: TRBV12-3/TRBV12-4; CDR3 length: 13; CDR3 protein: CASSRWRVDGYTF; CDR3 DNA: TGTGCCAGCAGCCGATGGCGGGTTGATGGCTACACCTTC
clone size: many; D gene: NA; J gene: TRBJ2-1; V gene: TRBV6-2/TRBV6-3; CDR3 length: 15; CDR3 protein: CATSDGTPYYNEQFF; CDR3 DNA: TGTGCCACTTCAGACGGGACTCCCTACTACAATGAGCAGTTCTTC
clone size: NA; D gene: TRBD2; J gene: TRBJ2-1; V gene: TRBV6-2/TRBV6-3; CDR3 length: 17; CDR3 protein: CASSYRSMSGSSNEQFF; CDR3 DNA: TGTGCCAGCAGTTACCGGTCGATGAGCGGGAGTTCCAATGAGCAGTTCTTC
clone size: NA; D gene: TRBD2; J gene: TRBJ2-3; V gene: TRBV12-3/TRBV12-4; CDR3 length: 18; CDR3 protein: CASSLGSGVAGSTDTQYF; CDR3 DNA: TGTGCCAGCAGTTTAGGATCCGGGGTAGCGGGGAGCACAGATACGCAGTATTTT
clone size: NA; D gene: TRBD1; J gene: TRBJ1-1; V gene: TRBV30; CDR3 length: 15; CDR3 protein: CAHDPTGTLNTEAFF; CDR3 DNA: TGTGCCCACGACCCGACAGGGACGTTGAACACTGAAGCTTTCTTT
clone size: NA; D gene: TRBD1; J gene: TRBJ1-4; V gene: TRBV9; CDR3 length: 14; CDR3 protein: CASIVTGGRKKLFF; CDR3 DNA: TGTGCCAGCATCGTGACAGGGGGCCGTAAAAAACTGTTTTTT
clone size: many; D gene: NA; J gene: TRBJ2-2; V gene: TRBV7-8; CDR3 length: 15; CDR3 protein: CASSLRTPYTGELFF; CDR3 DNA: TGTGCCAGCAGCTTAAGGACCCCTTACACCGGGGAGCTGTTTTTT
clone size: many; D gene: NA; J gene: TRBJ2-3; V gene: TRBV15; CDR3 length: 17; CDR3 protein: CATSRDVADSPTDTQYF; CDR3 DNA: TGTGCCACCAGCAGAGATGTAGCAGACTCCCCCACAGATACGCAGTATTTT
clone size: many; D gene: TRBD2; J gene: TRBJ2-1; V gene: TRBV4-3; CDR3 length: 15; CDR3 protein: CASSLGTSGRNEQFF; CDR3 DNA: TGCGCCAGCAGCCTAGGGACTAGCGGGAGGAATGAGCAGTTCTTC
clone size: many; D gene: TRBD1; J gene: TRBJ2-1; V gene: TRBV6-5; CDR3 length: 13; CDR3 protein: CASKQGAWNEQFF; CDR3 DNA: TGTGCCAGCAAACAGGGGGCGTGGAATGAGCAGTTCTTC
clone size: many; D gene: TRBD1; J gene: TRBJ1-1; V gene: TRBV6-2/TRBV6-3; CDR3 length: 14; CDR3 protein: CASSYSDRGTEAFF; CDR3 DNA: TGTGCCAGCAGTTACTCAGACAGGGGCACTGAAGCTTTCTTT
clone size: many; D gene: TRBD1; J gene: TRBJ1-1; V gene: TRBV12-3/TRBV12-4; CDR3 length: 14; CDR3 protein: CASRETGGATEAFF; CDR3 DNA: TGTGCCAGCAGAGAGACAGGGGGGGCCACTGAAGCTTTCTTT
clone size: many; D gene: TRBD1; J gene: TRBJ1-6; V gene: TRBV12-3/TRBV12-4; CDR3 length: 15; CDR3 protein: CASSTPGTGRAPLHF; CDR3 DNA: TGTGCCAGCAGTACTCCCGGGACAGGGAGGGCACCCCTCCACTTT
clone size: many; D gene: NA; J gene: TRBJ2-2; V gene: TRBV27; CDR3 length: 13; CDR3 protein: CASSFKLTGELFF; CDR3 DNA: TGTGCCAGCAGTTTTAAGCTGACCGGGGAGCTGTTTTTT
clone size: many; D gene: TRBD1; J gene: TRBJ2-3; V gene: TRBV24-1; CDR3 length: 16; CDR3 protein: CATSDPTRTGTDTQYF; CDR3 DNA: TGTGCCACCAGTGACCCAACCCGGACAGGCACGGATACGCAGTATTTT
clone size: NA; D gene: NA; J gene: TRBJ2-3; V gene: TRBV24-1; CDR3 length: 15; CDR3 protein: CATSDSPPGEDTQYF; CDR3 DNA: TGTGCCACCAGTGATTCACCTCCAGGGGAAGATACGCAGTATTTT
clone size: many; D gene: TRBD1; J gene: TRBJ1-2; V gene: TRBV11-2; CDR3 length: 16; CDR3 protein: CASSLGDSLGRAGYTF; CDR3 DNA: TGTGCCAGCAGCTTAGGGGACAGTCTGGGTCGGGCTGGCTACACCTTC
clone size: many; D gene: NA; J gene: TRBJ1-1; V gene: TRBV7-9; CDR3 length: 10; CDR3 protein: CATEQGEAFF; CDR3 DNA: TGTGCCACCGAGCAGGGGGAAGCTTTCTTT
clone size: many; D gene: NA; J gene: TRBJ1-2; V gene: TRBV5-1; CDR3 length: 15; CDR3 protein: CASSFGDTINYGYTF; CDR3 DNA: TGCGCCAGCAGCTTCGGGGACACAATTAACTATGGCTACACCTTC
clone size: NA; D gene: NA; J gene: TRBJ2-7; V gene: TRBV5-1; CDR3 length: 14; CDR3 protein: CASSDPRETYKQYF; CDR3 DNA: TGCGCCAGCAGCGATCCAAGGGAAACCTACAAGCAGTACTTC
clone size: few; D gene: NA; J gene: TRBJ2-6; V gene: TRBV4-2; CDR3 length: 20; CDR3 protein: CASSQAVRGFDRSGANVLTF; CDR3 DNA: TGTGCCAGCAGCCAAGCCGTCAGGGGCTTTGACCGCTCTGGGGCCAACGTCCTGACTTTC
clone size: many; D gene: NA; J gene: TRBJ1-1; V gene: TRBV20-1; CDR3 length: 11; CDR3 protein: CSAGTATEAFF; CDR3 DNA: TGCAGTGCTGGAACGGCCACTGAAGCTTTCTTT